These T cell receptor beta chains were read from a single sample in a study of OX40 agonist ivuxolimab in advanced cancers. The data were produced by immunoSEQ multiplex PCR, yet TCRdb's version contains in-frame clones alone and is incomplete. In the table there are approximately 7,400 clones, over 75% of which are singletons. The source material was CD4+ or CD8+ T cells sorted from blood, sampled in a trial of the OX40 agonist ivuxolimab. All receptors derive from an adult with an advanced solid tumor such as melanoma, head and neck, liver or kidney cancer. Both conserved end residues are part of each CDR3. D genes are given only for firm matches. Clone size is stated in some rows and not others, as once, few, many or a class when expanded.

J gene: TRBJ2-1
D gene: TRBD2
clone size: -
V gene: TRBV19
CDR3 DNA: TGTGCCAGTAGTATCTTGACTAGCGGGGGCTACAATGAGCAGTTCTTC
CDR3 protein: CASSILTSGGYNEQFF

J gene: TRBJ2-1
D gene: -
clone size: -
V gene: TRBV19
CDR3 DNA: TGTGCCAGTAGTCTCGACGGGGCGGGTGGAGAGCAGTTCTTC
CDR3 protein: CASSLDGAGGEQFF

J gene: TRBJ2-1
D gene: -
clone size: -
V gene: TRBV6-1
CDR3 DNA: TGTGCCAGCAGCTCCGGGACTTATTACAATGAGCAGTTCTTC
CDR3 protein: CASSSGTYYNEQFF

J gene: TRBJ2-5
D gene: -
clone size: -
V gene: TRBV2
CDR3 DNA: TGTGCCAGCAGTGAAAGGCTCAGCTACCCCCGGGAGACCCAGTACTTC
CDR3 protein: CASSERLSYPRETQYF

J gene: TRBJ2-7
D gene: TRBD2
clone size: -
V gene: TRBV5-6
CDR3 DNA: TGTGCCAGCAGCCCCGGACTAGGCGGGTACGAGCAGTACTTC
CDR3 protein: CASSPGLGGYEQYF

J gene: TRBJ2-3
D gene: -
clone size: -
V gene: TRBV18
CDR3 DNA: TGTGCCAGCTCACGCCCGGAAGCTAGCACAGATACGCAGTATTTT
CDR3 protein: CASSRPEASTDTQYF

J gene: TRBJ2-5
D gene: TRBD2
clone size: -
V gene: TRBV14
CDR3 DNA: TGTGCCAGCAGCCATAAAGGGCGGGGGATGGAGACCCAGTACTTC
CDR3 protein: CASSHKGRGMETQYF

J gene: TRBJ2-3
D gene: -
clone size: -
V gene: TRBV27
CDR3 DNA: TGTGCCAGCAGCAAATGGGCGAAAGATACGCAGTATTTT
CDR3 protein: CASSKWAKDTQYF

J gene: TRBJ2-7
D gene: -
clone size: -
V gene: TRBV21-1
CDR3 DNA: TGTGCCAGCAGCAAAGCGGGGACAGGGGACTACGAGCAGTACTTC
CDR3 protein: CASSKAGTGDYEQYF

J gene: TRBJ2-1
D gene: -
clone size: -
V gene: TRBV9
CDR3 DNA: TGTGCCAGCAGCCCCCCGTATTCCGGTGGAAATGAGCAGTTCTTC
CDR3 protein: CASSPPYSGGNEQFF

J gene: TRBJ2-2
D gene: -
clone size: -
V gene: TRBV5-1
CDR3 DNA: TGCGCCAGCAGCTTGGGGGGCGGGGAGCTGTTTTTT
CDR3 protein: CASSLGGGELFF

J gene: TRBJ2-2
D gene: -
clone size: -
V gene: TRBV19
CDR3 DNA: TGTGCCAGTAGTATAGAAGGAGGCTACGGGGAGCTGTTTTTT
CDR3 protein: CASSIEGGYGELFF

J gene: TRBJ1-4
D gene: -
clone size: -
V gene: TRBV19
CDR3 DNA: TGTGCCACTACAGGGCACGACATTGAAAAACTGTTTTTT
CDR3 protein: CATTGHDIEKLFF

J gene: TRBJ1-2
D gene: -
clone size: once
V gene: TRBV4-1
CDR3 DNA: TGCGCCAGCAGCCAAGTTCGGGGGTCTAACTATGGCTACACCTTC
CDR3 protein: CASSQVRGSNYGYTF

J gene: TRBJ1-1
D gene: -
clone size: -
V gene: TRBV5-6
CDR3 DNA: TGTGCCAGCAGCTTGCCAGGACGGGGCACTGAAGCTTTCTTT
CDR3 protein: CASSLPGRGTEAFF

J gene: TRBJ2-5
D gene: -
clone size: once
V gene: TRBV15
CDR3 DNA: TGTGCCACCAGGGGGCCGAGGGAGACCCAGTACTTC
CDR3 protein: CATRGPRETQYF

J gene: TRBJ2-1
D gene: -
clone size: -
V gene: TRBV9
CDR3 DNA: TGTGCCAGCAGCGTAGCCCTCCACGATGGGAATTCTTACAATGAGCAGTTCTTC
CDR3 protein: CASSVALHDGNSYNEQFF

J gene: TRBJ1-3
D gene: -
clone size: -
V gene: TRBV2
CDR3 DNA: TGTGCCAGCAGTGAGGACATCTCTGGAAACACCATATATTTT
CDR3 protein: CASSEDISGNTIYF

J gene: TRBJ1-2
D gene: -
clone size: -
V gene: TRBV29-1
CDR3 DNA: TGCAGCGTCCCCATTAGCGAGGAAGACTATGGCTACACCTTC
CDR3 protein: CSVPISEEDYGYTF

J gene: TRBJ1-1
D gene: -
clone size: -
V gene: TRBV6-5
CDR3 DNA: TGTGCCAGCGCCCTGACCAGGAACACTGAAGCTTTCTTT
CDR3 protein: CASALTRNTEAFF

J gene: TRBJ2-7
D gene: -
clone size: -
V gene: TRBV29-1
CDR3 DNA: TGCAGCGTTGAAACAGGGACCTCCTACGAGCAGTACTTC
CDR3 protein: CSVETGTSYEQYF

J gene: TRBJ2-2
D gene: TRBD2
clone size: -
V gene: TRBV18
CDR3 DNA: TGTGCCAGCTCACCAGGACTAGTCGGCACCGGGGAGCTGTTTTTT
CDR3 protein: CASSPGLVGTGELFF

J gene: TRBJ2-1
D gene: -
clone size: -
V gene: TRBV19
CDR3 DNA: TGTGCCAGTAGTATCAGCAATGAGCAGTTCTTC
CDR3 protein: CASSISNEQFF

J gene: TRBJ2-3
D gene: -
clone size: -
V gene: TRBV5-6
CDR3 DNA: TGTGCCAGCAGCTCCGGACTAACGGGAGAAGATACGCAGTATTTT
CDR3 protein: CASSSGLTGEDTQYF

J gene: TRBJ2-7
D gene: -
clone size: -
V gene: TRBV18
CDR3 DNA: TGTGCCAGCTCACCAAGGGTTGGGTACGAGCAGTACTTC
CDR3 protein: CASSPRVGYEQYF

J gene: TRBJ2-7
D gene: TRBD2
clone size: -
V gene: TRBV5-1
CDR3 DNA: TGCGCCAGCAGCTGGACTAGCGGGGACGAGCAGTACTTC
CDR3 protein: CASSWTSGDEQYF

J gene: TRBJ2-7
D gene: TRBD2
clone size: -
V gene: TRBV6-1
CDR3 DNA: TGTGCCAGCAGTGAATGGGTAGCGGGGGCCTACGAGCAGTACTTC
CDR3 protein: CASSEWVAGAYEQYF

J gene: TRBJ2-3
D gene: TRBD2
clone size: -
V gene: TRBV13
CDR3 DNA: TGTGCCAGCAGCGGACGGCGTAGCGGGGGGAGCACAGATACGCAGTATTTT
CDR3 protein: CASSGRRSGGSTDTQYF

J gene: TRBJ1-1
D gene: TRBD1
clone size: -
V gene: TRBV19
CDR3 DNA: TGTGCCAGTCGACAGGGAGGGGGAACTGAAGCTTTCTTT
CDR3 protein: CASRQGGGTEAFF

J gene: TRBJ2-7
D gene: TRBD1
clone size: -
V gene: TRBV16
CDR3 DNA: TGTGCCAGCAGCCTGGGACAGGGGGGATACGAGCAGTACTTC
CDR3 protein: CASSLGQGGYEQYF

J gene: TRBJ2-1
D gene: -
clone size: -
V gene: TRBV7-3
CDR3 DNA: TGTGCCAGCAGCTTAACGTCCGTTACAGGACCGTTCTACAATGAGCAGTTCTTC
CDR3 protein: CASSLTSVTGPFYNEQFF

J gene: TRBJ2-7
D gene: -
clone size: -
V gene: TRBV7-2
CDR3 DNA: TGTGCCAGCAGCTTATTTGGGGTACGGTACGAGCAGTACTTC
CDR3 protein: CASSLFGVRYEQYF

J gene: TRBJ1-1
D gene: -
clone size: once
V gene: TRBV14
CDR3 DNA: TGTGCCAGCAGCCCTTCCGGACAGACGAACACTGAAGCTTTCTTT
CDR3 protein: CASSPSGQTNTEAFF